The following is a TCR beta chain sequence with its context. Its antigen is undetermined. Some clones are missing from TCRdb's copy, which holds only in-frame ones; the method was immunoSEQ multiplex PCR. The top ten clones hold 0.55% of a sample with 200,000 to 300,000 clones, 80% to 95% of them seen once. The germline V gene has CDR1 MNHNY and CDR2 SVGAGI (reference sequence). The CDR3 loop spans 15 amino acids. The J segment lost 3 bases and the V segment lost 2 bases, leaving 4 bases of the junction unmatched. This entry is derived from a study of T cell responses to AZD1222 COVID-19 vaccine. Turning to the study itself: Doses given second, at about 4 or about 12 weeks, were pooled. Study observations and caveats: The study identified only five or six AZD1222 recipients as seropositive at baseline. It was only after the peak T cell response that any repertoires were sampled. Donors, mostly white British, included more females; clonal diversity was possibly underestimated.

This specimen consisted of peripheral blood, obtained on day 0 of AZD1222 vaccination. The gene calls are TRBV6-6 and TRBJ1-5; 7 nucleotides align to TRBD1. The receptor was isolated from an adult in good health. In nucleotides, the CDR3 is TGTGCCAGCAGTTACCCCACAGGGGACAATCAGCCCCAGCATTTT. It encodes CASSYPTGDNQPQHF.